This TCR beta chain was captured by sequencing in a study of chemoradiotherapy in HPV16-positive cancers. Germline CDR1 SGHDT, CDR2 YYEEEE. The length of the CDR3 is 14 residues. V shed 4 bases and J shed 3 bases, with 14 bases lying between them. Clones were read by immunoSEQ multiplex PCR, and TCRdb kept only the in-frame ones, dropping some. The repertoire holds more than 450 clones, with roughly 87% as singletons. The sequence was collected from a human donor with HPV-associated anogenital cancer. The sequencing here drew on tumor tissue, taken from a patient who underwent chemoradiotherapy. This chain connects TRBV5-6 to TRBJ2-7; D is uncertain. This CDR3 is CASSPGTLIYEQYF. CDR3 bases: TGTGCCAGCAGCCCCGGTACACTGATCTACGAGCAGTACTTC.